This T cell receptor (beta chain) was profiled in a study of blood T cell repertoires in COVID-19 (TCRdb year 2020). With respect to the entire study: Collaborator samples came from the United States, Italy and Spain and covered acute and convalescent phases of COVID-19. Deeply sampled blood TCRbeta repertoires from subjects exposed to, actively infected with, or recovered from COVID-19 were included in the dataset. The repertoires were released in a freely available public database meant as a resource for research on the immune response to SARS-CoV-2. Samples were obtained from the ongoing ImmuneRACE study (first 160 participants) and from over 1,000 subjects provided by 6 global collaborators. Sample metadata almost always included a de-identified subject ID, COVID-19 status, age in years and sex. The material from the prospective study consisted of cDNA or gDNA derived from T cells, B-cell-depleted T cells, or PBMCs. Where HLA class I and class II types were available, the types were taken from metadata supplied by the sample provider, not from assay-based typing.

Counted from cysteine to phenylalanine, this CDR3 has 13 amino acids. The retained sequence is limited to the CDR3, 39 bases, with the frame set at the first base. The junction shows trimming of 0 bases on V and 3 bases on J, plus 5 bases between the germline ends. CDR1 and CDR2, per the germline V gene, are SGHTA and FQGNSA. Participants in the prospective study were aged about 18 to 90 years, lived in approximately 26 United States geographic areas, and enrolled through a virtual design. In the prospective study, participants were assigned to cohorts based on the clinical history participants reported in a screening survey and a study questionnaire. Recovered participants in ImmuneRACE Cohort 3 were defined by two consecutive negative NP/OP PCR tests, clearance by a healthcare professional, or resolution of symptoms. Mobile phlebotomists in the prospective study collected whole blood, serum and a nasopharyngeal or oropharyngeal swab from every participant. Additional blood draws and questionnaires over a 2-month period could optionally be provided by prospective study participants. Blood samples from the prospective study were shipped frozen or at room temperature prior to DNA extraction.

Study-wide conclusions, independent of this receptor: Clinical and demographic metadata were provided uncurated, with the amount varying by source and participant.

TCRbeta CDR3 regions were amplified from genomic DNA by means of the immunoSEQ Assay, a bias-controlled multiplex PCR. The source study handled its data this way. The number of nucleated cells in each sample was estimated from the amplification of reference gene primers within the assay. To quantify the absolute abundance of each unique TCRbeta CDR3 rearrangement, sequence reads were collapsed and filtered. For each sample, productive Simpson clonality was calculated as the square root of Simpson's diversity index across productive rearrangements. TCRdb's version of the immuneACCESS table is confined to in-frame rearrangements and falls short of the full clone set. An unresolved V gene accounts for under half of the shortfall where checked; the remainder is of unknown origin. The V and J calls and clone size are taken from that table; D and trimming were inferred from the DNA. A total of about 320,000 clones appear in this sample, approximately 86% of them only once. The biggest ten clones account for approximately 9% of the sample.

About this clone itself: The antigen this receptor binds is unknown. No base qualities exist here, and no much larger clone lies one base off it.

This TCR came from a woman aged 18-30 years who had recovered from COVID-19. Sequencing was performed on PBMCs or T cells enriched from blood (not recorded which). The chain is encoded by TRBV7-2 joined to TRBJ1-1; there is no confident call for the D gene. The CDR3 here reads CASSLARYTEAFF. The DNA sequence follows: TGTGCCAGCAGCTTAGCGCGGTACACTGAAGCTTTCTTT.